This T cell receptor beta chain was retrieved from a study of Graves' ophthalmopathy and Graves' hyperthyroidism. A few counts support this clonotype. Beta-chain TCR CDR3 regions were amplified from RNA transcripts. RT-PCR in the first round used HTBI primers; a second-round multiplex PCR followed. In TCRdb, the multiplex PCR reads were re-called with MiXCR into one record per CDR3 protein. The sample shows around 1.1 million distinct CDR3 sequences, about 40% of them seen only once. The CDR3 runs 15 residues. J was trimmed by 1 base and V by 5 bases; bases with no gene match: 6. The germline V gene has CDR1 SEHNR and CDR2 FQNEAQ (reference sequence).

The chain carries TRBV7-9 and TRBJ1-1; TRBD1 aligns across 8 bases. Sequencing was performed on peripheral blood or thyroid tissue (not recorded which). This receptor was identified in an adult man with Graves' hyperthyroidism. CDR3 sequence reads: CASSPRGTGNTEAFF. The CDR3 bases are TGTGCCAGCAGCCCCCGTGGGACAGGGAACACTGAAGCTTTCTTT.